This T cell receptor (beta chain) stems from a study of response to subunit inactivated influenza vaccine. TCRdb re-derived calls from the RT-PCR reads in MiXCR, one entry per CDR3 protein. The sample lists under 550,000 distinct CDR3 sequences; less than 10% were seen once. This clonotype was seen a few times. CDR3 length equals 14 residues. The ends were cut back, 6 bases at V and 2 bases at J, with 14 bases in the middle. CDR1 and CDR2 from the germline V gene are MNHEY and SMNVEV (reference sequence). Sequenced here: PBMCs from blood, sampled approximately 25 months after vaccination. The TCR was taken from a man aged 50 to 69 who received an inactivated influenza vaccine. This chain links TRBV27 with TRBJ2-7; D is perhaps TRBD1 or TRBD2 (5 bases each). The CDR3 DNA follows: TGTGCCAGCAGAAGAATCGGGGCAACCTACGAGCAGTACTTC. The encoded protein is CASRRIGATYEQYF.